This TCR beta chain was captured by sequencing in a study of shared clonotypes between healthy human individuals (dated by TCRdb to the early 2020s). Broadly, across the study: A couple of women and three men aged 18 to 49 years were included in the cohort. Between about 0.94 and 8.9 billion PBMCs per donor were obtained by leukapheresis. To estimate repertoire size and how much clonotype sharing occurs between individuals, the study deeply sequenced the blood TCR repertoires of several healthy adults. For each donor, CD4 naive and CD4 memory were each run on three plates, CD8 naive on two plates, and CD8 memory on one plate. Libraries were prepared and TCR repertoires were sequenced by different laboratories using diverse techniques, in order to increase sequencing depth and limit assay-specific biases. Broad study findings and their caveats: Pairwise subsampling indicated that sequencing depth was expected to affect the degree of clonotype sharing among donors. Compared with non-shared clonotypes, the clonotypes found in all four sorted-subset donors had higher generation probabilities. Even with the large sequencing depth, rarefaction of the sorted-subset datasets indicated that sequencing was incomplete. Naive subsets generally had larger estimated clonotype richness than memory subsets did. The genetic and exposure-history diversity represented was limited by the small number of donors. Sharing across a handful of donors was observed for around 4.8% of naive CD4, over 3% of naive CD8, roughly 2.4% of memory CD4, and about 0.39% of memory CD8 clonotypes. Sampling was restricted to blood, and TCR repertoires in tissue are likely to differ from TCR repertoires in blood.

TCR CDR3 regions were amplified from genomic DNA by multiplex PCR using the deep immunoSEQ assay. Extracted genomic DNA from each cell subset was spread evenly across all wells of several immunoSEQ 96-well plates, with each plate serving as a replicate. For sorted subsets, 200 ng of genomic DNA, equivalent to about 30,000 T cell genomes, went into each replicate PCR. The purified libraries were quantified using a Qubit 3.0 fluorometer, sized with a Bioanalyzer 2100, and then quantified again using the KAPA Library Quantification kit. Every immunoSEQ 96-well plate was sequenced on a separate single-read 150-cycle Illumina NextSeq 550 flow cell. Regarding the original processing steps: Because only junctional sequences without quality scores were contained in the immunoSEQ output, filtering matching that applied to full-length reads could not be performed. To assign V/J genes and CDR3, sequences were annotated against IMGT germline references using PyIR, a Python wrapper for IgBLAST v1.9. Reads were filtered out if the reads had weak V/J assignments (E-value above 1e-6), no CDR3, stop codons, out-of-frame junctions, or ambiguous translated residues. A V3J clonotype was defined by an identical inferred V gene, J gene, and CDR3 amino acid sequence. The percentage overlap between two repertoires was calculated by dividing the number of shared unique clonotypes by the size of the smaller repertoire. Repertoire richness was assessed with RTK rarefaction, the Chao1 estimator, and Recon v2.1 estimates of unobserved clonotypes. OLGA was used to compute generation probabilities for all TCRbeta clonotypes that the gDNA method yielded from a handful of donors. TCRdb carries this immuneACCESS record with in-frame sequences only. Its versions omit some clonotypes, under half of them owing to an unresolved V gene in the studies checked, with the rest unexplained. That table furnishes V, J and clone size, whereas the DNA furnished D and trimming. The sample data list 2 million to 2.5 million clones, and approximately 93% of these were observed just once. The ten largest clones represent about 0.34% of the sample.

Healthy HIV-negative adults with no recently reported acute infections or vaccinations were included as donors. All donors were Caucasian adults living in Nashville, Tennessee, USA. CD4+ T cells were enriched by magnetic negative selection; naive cells were then positively selected on CD45RA, and the negative fraction formed the memory subset. Blood was collected by leukapheresis, and PBMCs were isolated by Ficoll-Histopaque density gradient centrifugation and then cryopreserved in liquid nitrogen vapor phase. Analytical flow cytometry was used to check the purity and quantity of each magnetically sorted T cell population. Each sorted fraction had its genomic DNA isolated and then quantified by UV absorbance on a Nanodrop 2000c. The CDR3, from cysteine to phenylalanine, totals 15 residues. Kept here is only the CDR3 DNA, which spans 45 bases and is read in frame from base 1. CDR1 MRHNA and CDR2 SNTAGT are derived from the germline V gene. The V end loses 4 bases and the J end loses 3 bases, and a stretch of 12 bases separates them.

With regard to this clone: Its antigen target is currently unknown. Within one base of it there is no much larger clone, and no base qualities were kept.

The sequenced sample was naive CD4+ T cells from PBMCs. What the cell subset or site label conveys for this sample: CD45RA+ positively selected. The TCR originated in a man between 18 and 35 years old in good health. Some clones in this sample may be carry-over from other donors' samples. The rearrangement joined TRBV6-4 to TRBJ2-2; the D segment could be TRBD1, given 6 matching bases. The CDR3 amino acid sequence is: CASSVGGLDTGELFF. The DNA is TGTGCCAGCAGTGTTGGGGGCCTGGACACCGGGGAGCTGTTTTTT.